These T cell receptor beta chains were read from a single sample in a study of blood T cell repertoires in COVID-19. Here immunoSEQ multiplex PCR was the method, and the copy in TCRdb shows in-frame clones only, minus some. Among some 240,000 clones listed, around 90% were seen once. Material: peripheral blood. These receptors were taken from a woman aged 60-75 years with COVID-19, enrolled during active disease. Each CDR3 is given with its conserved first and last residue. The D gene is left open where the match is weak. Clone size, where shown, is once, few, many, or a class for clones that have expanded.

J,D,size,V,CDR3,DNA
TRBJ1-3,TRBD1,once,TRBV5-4,CASSSTGAGNTIYF,TGTGCCAGCAGCTCCACAGGGGCGGGAAACACCATATATTTT
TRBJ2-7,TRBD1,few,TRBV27,CASSFQGQGRAQYF,TGTGCCAGCAGTTTCCAAGGACAGGGTAGGGCGCAGTACTTC
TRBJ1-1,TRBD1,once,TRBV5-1,CASSFGTGIGSLTEAFF,TGCGCCAGCAGCTTTGGGACAGGGATCGGGAGCCTCACTGAAGCTTTCTTT
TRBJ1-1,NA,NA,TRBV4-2,CASSQDGYRAMSTEAFF,TGTGCCAGCAGCCAAGATGGGTACAGGGCTATGAGCACTGAAGCTTTCTTT
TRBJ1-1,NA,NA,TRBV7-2,CASSLRTENTEAFF,TGTGCCAGCAGCCTACGTACAGAGAACACTGAAGCTTTCTTT
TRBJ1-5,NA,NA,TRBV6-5,CASSYGGYQPQHF,TGTGCCAGCAGTTATGGGGGGTATCAGCCCCAGCATTTT
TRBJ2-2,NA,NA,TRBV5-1,CASTRLEGNTGELFF,TGCGCCAGCACCCGATTGGAGGGAAACACCGGGGAGCTGTTTTTT
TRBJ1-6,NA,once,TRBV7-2,CASSLARDSPLHF,TGTGCCAGCAGCTTAGCCCGGGATTCACCCCTCCACTTT
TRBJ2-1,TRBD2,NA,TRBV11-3,CASSRGLAGNEQFF,TGTGCCAGCAGCCGGGGACTAGCGGGGAATGAGCAGTTCTTC
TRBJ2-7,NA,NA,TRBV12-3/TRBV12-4,CASSLTALYEQYF,TGTGCCAGCAGTTTAACAGCCTTGTACGAGCAGTACTTC
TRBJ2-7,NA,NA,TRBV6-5,CASSRQVPLSYEQYF,TGTGCCAGCAGTAGACAGGTCCCGCTTTCCTACGAGCAGTACTTC
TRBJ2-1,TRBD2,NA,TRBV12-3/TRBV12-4,CASRLFSGGEQFF,TGTGCCAGCAGGCTATTCTCGGGGGGTGAGCAGTTCTTC
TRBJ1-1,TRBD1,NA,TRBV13,CASSSGQGITEAFF,TGTGCCAGCAGCTCCGGACAGGGAATCACTGAAGCTTTCTTT
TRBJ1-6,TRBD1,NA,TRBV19,CASSIGGTGLNSPLHF,TGTGCCAGTAGTATAGGGGGGACAGGGCTCAATTCACCCCTCCACTTT
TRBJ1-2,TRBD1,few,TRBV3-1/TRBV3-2,CASSQVNRGGYTF,TGTGCCAGCAGCCAAGTTAACAGGGGTGGCTACACCTTC
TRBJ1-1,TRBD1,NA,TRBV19,CASSIPGGLNTEAFF,TGTGCCAGTAGTATTCCAGGGGGGTTGAACACTGAAGCTTTCTTT
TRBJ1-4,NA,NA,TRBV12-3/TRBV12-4,CASILSENEKLFF,TGTGCCAGCATCTTAAGTGAGAATGAAAAACTGTTTTTT
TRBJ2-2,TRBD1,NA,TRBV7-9,CASSLGQEDTGELFF,TGTGCCAGCAGCTTGGGACAGGAGGACACCGGGGAGCTGTTTTTT
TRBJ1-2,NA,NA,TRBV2,CASSEVGRGIDGYTF,TGTGCCAGCAGTGAAGTAGGAAGGGGGATAGATGGCTACACCTTC
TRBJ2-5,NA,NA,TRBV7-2,CASSLFPRSPETQYF,TGTGCCAGCAGCTTATTCCCCAGATCCCCAGAGACCCAGTACTTC
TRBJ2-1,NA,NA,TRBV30,CAWSQNNEQFF,TGTGCCTGGAGTCAAAACAATGAGCAGTTCTTC
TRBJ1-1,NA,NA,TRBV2,CASRLEGSEAFF,TGTGCCAGCAGATTAGAGGGATCTGAAGCTTTCTTT
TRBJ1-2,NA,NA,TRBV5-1,CASSLSQSGRGLYGYTF,TGCGCCAGCAGCTTGTCTCAGAGCGGGAGAGGACTCTACGGCTACACCTTC
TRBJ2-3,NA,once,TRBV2,CASSEGTLPGTDTQYF,TGTGCCAGCAGTGAAGGGACTCTGCCGGGGACAGATACGCAGTATTTT
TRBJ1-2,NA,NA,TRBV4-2,CASSPGTGVNYGYTF,TGTGCCAGCAGCCCAGGAACAGGTGTCAACTATGGCTACACCTTC
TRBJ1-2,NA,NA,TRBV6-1,CASSEAHGGNDGYTF,TGTGCCAGCAGTGAAGCGCACGGCGGTAACGATGGCTACACCTTC
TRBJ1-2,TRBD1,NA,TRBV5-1,CASNPGTGVYVGYTF,TGCGCCAGCAACCCTGGGACAGGGGTCTATGTGGGCTACACCTTC